This T cell receptor beta chain was identified in a study of shared clonotypes between healthy human individuals. The data were produced by immunoSEQ multiplex PCR, yet TCRdb's version contains in-frame clones alone and is incomplete. The sample lists 330,000 or so clones; about 73% were seen once. The V end was cut by 0 bases, the J end by 5 bases, with 14 bases between. Germline values: CDR1 SGHTA, CDR2 FQGNSA. The CDR3 is 16 residues long. The chain carries TRBV7-2 and TRBJ2-1; TRBD1 might be the D (6 bases). The clonotype originates from a young man in good health. Sequenced: memory CD4+ T cells sorted from blood. Specified subset: CD45RA-negative fraction. In nucleotides, the CDR3 is TGTGCCAGCAGCTTAGCCATAACGGCAGGGGACAATGAGCAGTTCTTC. As protein: CASSLAITAGDNEQFF.